Listed below are T cell receptor beta chains from one sample, sequenced in a study of shared clonotypes between healthy human individuals. The method was immunoSEQ multiplex PCR; TCRdb's version includes in-frame clones alone and lacks a portion of them. The sample yields about 490,000 clones, about 82% seen once. Sequencing used PBMCs. These receptor sequences come from a woman aged 40 to 55 in good health. Some clones in this sample may be carry-over from other donors' samples. Each CDR3 is given with its conserved first and last residue. D genes are given only for firm matches. A clone size is listed for some rows: how often the clone was seen (once, few, many), or a class if it is expanded.

TRBJ2-7 TRBV28 . TRBD1 CASNIWGTGGYEQYF TGTGCCAGCAACATATGGGGGACAGGGGGATACGAGCAGTACTTC
TRBJ2-7 TRBV5-1 few TRBD1 CASSLVAGGTYEQYF TGCGCCAGCAGCTTGGTTGCAGGGGGTACCTACGAGCAGTACTTC
TRBJ1-1 TRBV30 many . CAWSVQVNTEAFF TGTGCCTGGAGTGTACAAGTGAACACTGAAGCTTTCTTT
TRBJ1-1 TRBV29-1 once . CSGRQGRGAEAFF TGCAGCGGAAGGCAGGGGAGGGGTGCTGAAGCTTTCTTT
TRBJ2-7 TRBV9 . . CASSPSVGLDEQYF TGTGCCAGCAGCCCGAGCGTTGGGTTGGACGAGCAGTACTTC
TRBJ2-7 TRBV5-4 . TRBD1 CASSPRTGSYEQYF TGTGCCAGCAGCCCCCGGACAGGATCCTACGAGCAGTACTTC
TRBJ1-2 TRBV5-3 . . CASYREGAYGYTF TGTGCCAGCTACAGGGAAGGAGCTTATGGCTACACCTTC
TRBJ1-5 TRBV27 few . CASSLVQGNQPQHF TGTGCCAGCAGTTTGGTACAGGGCAATCAGCCCCAGCATTTT
TRBJ2-3 TRBV28 . . CASSGVGGYTDTQYF TGTGCCAGCTCTGGGGTAGGGGGATACACAGATACGCAGTATTTT
TRBJ2-2 TRBV14 few . CASSQDLNGELFF TGTGCCAGCAGCCAAGATCTTAACGGGGAGCTGTTTTTT
TRBJ1-1 TRBV2 . TRBD1 CASSGPQGSNTEAFF TGTGCCAGCAGCGGTCCACAGGGGTCGAACACTGAAGCTTTCTTT
TRBJ2-1 TRBV4-1 . TRBD2 CASSLGGVNYNEQFF TGCGCCAGCAGCCTGGGGGGGGTCAATTACAATGAGCAGTTCTTC
TRBJ2-7 TRBV7-2 . TRBD1 CASSKRQGGYEQYF TGTGCCAGCAGCAAACGACAGGGGGGGTACGAGCAGTACTTC
TRBJ1-1 TRBV11-2 . . CASSQGGPTEAFF TGTGCCAGCAGTCAAGGGGGGCCCACTGAAGCTTTCTTT
TRBJ2-2 TRBV6-5 . TRBD1 CASSYSAGGTGELFF TGTGCCAGCAGTTACTCCGCAGGGGGCACCGGGGAGCTGTTTTTT
TRBJ2-3 TRBV29-1 once . CSGSGTSSTDTQYF TGCAGCGGTTCCGGGACATCTAGCACAGATACGCAGTATTTT
TRBJ1-5 TRBV6-6 . . CASSYLDPSNQPQHF TGTGCCAGCAGTTACTTGGACCCGAGCAATCAGCCCCAGCATTTT
TRBJ2-7 TRBV4-1 once TRBD2 CASSQGPLQRGTYEQYF TGCGCCAGCAGCCAAGGCCCCCTCCAGCGGGGTACCTACGAGCAGTACTTC
TRBJ2-7 TRBV25-1 . TRBD1 CASSAWDRGSSYEQYF TGTGCCAGCAGTGCATGGGACAGGGGGAGCTCCTACGAGCAGTACTTC
TRBJ1-5 TRBV19 few TRBD1 CASSMWIDRGRLTNQPQHF TGTGCCAGTAGTATGTGGATAGACAGGGGGCGCCTCACTAATCAGCCCCAGCATTTT
TRBJ2-3 TRBV28 . TRBD2 CASSLPTSGSITDTQYF TGTGCCAGCAGCCTCCCCACTAGCGGGAGCATAACAGATACGCAGTATTTT
TRBJ2-3 TRBV7-3 . . CASSQMHSTDTQYF TGTGCCAGCAGCCAAATGCACAGCACAGATACGCAGTATTTT
TRBJ2-1 TRBV9 . . CASSVGGRTTYNEQFF TGTGCCAGCAGCGTAGGGGGGCGGACAACCTACAATGAGCAGTTCTTC
TRBJ2-3 TRBV5-1 few TRBD2 CASRIGTNPTDTQYF TGCGCCAGCAGAATCGGGACTAACCCCACAGATACGCAGTATTTT
TRBJ2-4 TRBV11-2 . TRBD2 CASSFAGTSGNIQYF TGTGCTAGCAGCTTTGCCGGGACTAGCGGGAACATTCAGTACTTC
TRBJ1-6 TRBV10-3 . . CAIRLDSHNSPLHF TGTGCCATCAGATTGGACAGTCATAATTCACCCCTCCACTTT
TRBJ2-7 TRBV27 . . CASSPGPPFAYEQYF TGTGCCAGCAGCCCGGGACCCCCCTTCGCCTACGAGCAGTACTTC
TRBJ2-7 TRBV5-4 few . CASSLLRDTDRKQYF TGTGCCAGCAGCCTCCTCCGGGACACCGATCGGAAGCAGTACTTC
TRBJ2-7 TRBV11-2 . . CASSLGGASSYEQYF TGTGCCAGCAGCTTAGGCGGGGCGAGCTCCTACGAGCAGTACTTC
TRBJ1-2 TRBV11-2 many . CASSPKGYRIIYGYTF TGTGCCAGCAGCCCCAAAGGCTACCGGATAATCTATGGCTACACCTTC
TRBJ2-6 TRBV5-1 . TRBD1 CASSLRTGGFSGANVLTF TGCGCCAGCAGCTTGAGGACAGGGGGCTTCTCTGGGGCCAACGTCCTGACTTTC
TRBJ1-1 TRBV2 . . CASRGARGGTEAFF TGTGCCAGCAGGGGAGCCAGGGGCGGCACTGAAGCTTTCTTT
TRBJ2-5 TRBV30 . TRBD1 CAWSRTGLETQYF TGTGCCTGGTCCCGGACAGGCCTAGAGACCCAGTACTTC
TRBJ2-3 TRBV18 . . CASSPVAEGLDTQYF TGTGCCAGCTCACCAGTAGCGGAGGGATTAGATACGCAGTATTTT
TRBJ2-7 TRBV2 . . CASSPDSTYEQYF TGTGCCAGCAGTCCGGACAGTACCTACGAGCAGTACTTC
TRBJ1-1 TRBV2 . TRBD1 CASFFDRGPTEAFF TGTGCCAGCTTCTTCGACAGGGGCCCCACTGAAGCTTTCTTT
TRBJ2-7 TRBV2 . TRBD2 CASSGGNHEQYF TGTGCCAGCAGCGGGGGGAACCACGAGCAGTACTTC
TRBJ1-4 TRBV5-1 . TRBD1 CASSGGTGGEKLFF TGCGCCAGCAGCGGCGGGACAGGGGGCGAAAAACTGTTTTTT
TRBJ2-1 TRBV5-1 . . CASSLRYSYNEQFF TGCGCCAGCAGCTTGAGGTACTCCTACAATGAGCAGTTCTTC
TRBJ2-2 TRBV7-3 many . CASSFDSNTGELFF TGTGCCAGCAGCTTCGACAGTAACACCGGGGAGCTGTTTTTT
TRBJ2-1 TRBV11-2 . TRBD2 CASSPGNLAGGPDEQFF TGTGCCAGCAGCCCGGGCAACTTAGCGGGAGGGCCGGATGAGCAGTTCTTC
TRBJ2-7 TRBV5-6 few TRBD1 CASSLWGQAHEQYF TGTGCCAGCAGCTTGTGGGGACAGGCCCACGAGCAGTACTTC
TRBJ1-1 TRBV13 once . CASSPPRGRNTEAFF TGTGCCAGCAGCCCCCCGCGAGGGAGAAACACTGAAGCTTTCTTT
TRBJ2-3 TRBV18 few TRBD2 CASPSAGGMTDTQYF TGTGCCAGCCCTTCGGCGGGAGGGATGACAGATACGCAGTATTTT
TRBJ2-2 TRBV6-1 . . CASSEAHHTGELFF TGTGCCAGCAGTGAAGCCCACCACACCGGGGAGCTGTTTTTT
TRBJ1-5 TRBV28 . . CASRLVAGRQPQHF TGTGCCAGCAGACTGGTAGCGGGGCGGCAGCCCCAGCATTTT
TRBJ1-1 TRBV2 . . CASSREENTEAFF TGTGCCAGCAGTAGGGAGGAAAACACTGAAGCTTTCTTT
TRBJ1-5 TRBV9 . TRBD1 CANVRGPGNQPQHF TGTGCTAACGTTAGGGGGCCCGGCAATCAGCCCCAGCATTTT
TRBJ2-3 TRBV28 . . CASSSVSIGVADTQYF TGTGCCAGCAGCTCTGTCTCCATCGGCGTCGCAGATACGCAGTATTTT
TRBJ1-3 TRBV6-1 once . CASRQDISSGNTIYF TGTGCCAGCAGGCAGGACATCAGCTCTGGAAACACCATATATTTT
TRBJ2-3 TRBV7-8 . TRBD1 CASSYRDRGTDTQYF TGTGCCAGCAGCTACCGGGACAGGGGCACAGATACACAGTATTTT
TRBJ2-7 TRBV5-1 . TRBD1 CASSLGQGNAEQYF TGCGCCAGCAGCTTGGGACAGGGTAATGCGGAGCAGTACTTC
TRBJ1-3 TRBV30 . . CAWSRGAISGNTIYF TGTGCCTGGAGCCGCGGGGCTATCTCTGGAAACACCATATATTTT
TRBJ1-1 TRBV18 . . CASSLEANTEAFF TGTGCCAGCTCACTAGAGGCGAACACTGAAGCTTTCTTT
TRBJ2-1 TRBV7-9 . . CASSLRGRTGNEQFF TGTGCCAGCAGCCTGAGAGGGAGGACGGGCAATGAGCAGTTCTTC
TRBJ2-3 TRBV5-1 . . CASSLAAATSTDTQYF TGCGCCAGCAGCTTGGCGGCAGCTACTAGCACAGATACGCAGTATTTT
TRBJ1-6 TRBV7-6 . . CASSPVRSPNSPLHF TGTGCCAGCAGCCCAGTCCGATCTCCCAATTCACCCCTCCACTTT
TRBJ2-4 TRBV6-4 . . CASSDAVENIQYF TGTGCCAGCAGTGACGCGGTGGAGAACATTCAGTACTTC
TRBJ2-2 TRBV7-7 . TRBD2 CASSPPGLAGGTGELFF TGTGCTAGCAGCCCCCCCGGACTAGCGGGAGGTACCGGGGAGCTGTTTTTT
TRBJ1-5 TRBV27 . . CASSLSGQSNQPQHF TGTGCCAGCAGTTTATCAGGGCAGAGCAATCAGCCCCAGCATTTT